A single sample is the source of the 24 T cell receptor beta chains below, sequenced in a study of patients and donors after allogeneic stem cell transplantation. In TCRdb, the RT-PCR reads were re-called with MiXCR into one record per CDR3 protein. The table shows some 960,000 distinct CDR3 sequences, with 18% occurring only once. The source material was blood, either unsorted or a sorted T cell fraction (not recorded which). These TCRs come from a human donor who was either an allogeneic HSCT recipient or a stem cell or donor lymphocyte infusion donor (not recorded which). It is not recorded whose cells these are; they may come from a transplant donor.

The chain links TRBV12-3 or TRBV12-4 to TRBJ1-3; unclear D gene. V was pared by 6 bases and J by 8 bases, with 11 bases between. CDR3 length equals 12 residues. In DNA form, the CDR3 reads TGTGCCAGCAGCCTAGTGACGGACACCATATATTTT. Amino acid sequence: CASSLVTDTIYF.

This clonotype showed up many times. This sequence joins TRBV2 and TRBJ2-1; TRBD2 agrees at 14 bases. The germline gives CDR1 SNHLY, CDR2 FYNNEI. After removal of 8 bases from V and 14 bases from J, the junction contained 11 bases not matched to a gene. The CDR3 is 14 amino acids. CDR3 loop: CASQPRLAGGPEFF. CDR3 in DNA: TGTGCCAGCCAACCGAGACTAGCGGGAGGGCCGGAGTTCTTC.

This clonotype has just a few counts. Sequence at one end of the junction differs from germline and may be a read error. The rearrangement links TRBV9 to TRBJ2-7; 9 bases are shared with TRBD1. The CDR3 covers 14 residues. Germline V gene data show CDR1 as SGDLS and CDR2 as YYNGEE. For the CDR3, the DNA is TGTGCCAGCAGCGTAGAGGGACAGGGTGCAATGCAGCACTTC. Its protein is CASSVEGQGAMQHF.

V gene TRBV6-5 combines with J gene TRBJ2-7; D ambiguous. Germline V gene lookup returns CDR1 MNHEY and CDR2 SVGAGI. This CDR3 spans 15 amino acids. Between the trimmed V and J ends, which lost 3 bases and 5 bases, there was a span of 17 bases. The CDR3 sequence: CASSYWKHGQNEQYF. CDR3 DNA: TGTGCCAGCAGTTATTGGAAGCATGGTCAGAACGAGCAGTACTTC.

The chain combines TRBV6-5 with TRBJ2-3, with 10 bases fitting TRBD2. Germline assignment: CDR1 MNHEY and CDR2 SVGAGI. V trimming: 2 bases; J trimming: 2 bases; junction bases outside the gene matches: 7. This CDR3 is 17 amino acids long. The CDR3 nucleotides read TGTGCCAGCAGTTACGGAATAGCGGGGGGCAACACAGATACGCAGTATTTT. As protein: CASSYGIAGGNTDTQYF.

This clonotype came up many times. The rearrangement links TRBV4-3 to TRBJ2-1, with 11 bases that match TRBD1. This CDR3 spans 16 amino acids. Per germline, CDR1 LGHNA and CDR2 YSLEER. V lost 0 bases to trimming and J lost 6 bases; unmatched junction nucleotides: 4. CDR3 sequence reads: CASSQDQGTGGNEQFF. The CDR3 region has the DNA TGCGCCAGCAGCCAAGATCAGGGGACAGGGGGCAATGAGCAGTTCTTC.

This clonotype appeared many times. The CDR3 DNA reads as TGTGCCAGCAGCTTGCAGGGAACCAATGAGCAGTTCTTC. The encoded protein is CASSLQGTNEQFF. This chain connects TRBV5-6 to TRBJ2-1; D may be TRBD1 (5 bases). The V gene lost 1 base and the J gene lost 6 bases, with 8 bases spanning the gap. The germline gives CDR1 SGHDT, CDR2 YYEEEE. This CDR3 is built from 13 residues.

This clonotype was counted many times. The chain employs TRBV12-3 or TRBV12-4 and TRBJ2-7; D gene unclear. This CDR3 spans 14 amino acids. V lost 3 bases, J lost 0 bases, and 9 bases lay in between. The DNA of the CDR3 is TGTGCCAGCAGTTTCGGCGGTGCCTCCTACGAGCAGTACTTC. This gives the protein CASSFGGASYEQYF.

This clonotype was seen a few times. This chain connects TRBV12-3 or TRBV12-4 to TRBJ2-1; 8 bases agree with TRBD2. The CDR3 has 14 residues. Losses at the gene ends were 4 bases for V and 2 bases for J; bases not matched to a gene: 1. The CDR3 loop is CASSSSGPYNEQFF. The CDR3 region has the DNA TGTGCCAGCAGTTCTAGCGGGCCCTACAATGAGCAGTTCTTC.

The CDR3 region has the DNA TGTGCCAGCAGCAAGCAGGGAATTTTGTACGAGCAGTACTTC. Amino acids: CASSKQGILYEQYF. V gene TRBV13 combines with J gene TRBJ2-7; TRBD1 is a possible D gene (5 bases). Per the germline V gene, CDR1 is PRHDT and CDR2 is FYEKMQ (reference sequence). The CDR3 covers 14 residues. The germline V and J ends were trimmed by 5 bases and 4 bases, with 15 bases remaining between them.

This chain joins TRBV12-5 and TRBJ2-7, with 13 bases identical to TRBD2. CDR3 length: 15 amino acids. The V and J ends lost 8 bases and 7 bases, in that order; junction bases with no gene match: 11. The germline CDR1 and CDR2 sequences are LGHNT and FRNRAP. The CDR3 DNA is TGTGCTAGTTCCGAAACTAGCGGGAGGGCAGGGGAGCAGTACTTC. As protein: CASSETSGRAGEQYF.

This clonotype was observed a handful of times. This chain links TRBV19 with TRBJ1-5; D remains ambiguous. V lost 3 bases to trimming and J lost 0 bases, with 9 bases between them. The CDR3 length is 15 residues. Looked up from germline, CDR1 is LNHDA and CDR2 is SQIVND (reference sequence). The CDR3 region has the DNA TGTGCCAGTAGTATTCACGGGGTTAGCAATCAGCCCCAGCATTTT. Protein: CASSIHGVSNQPQHF.

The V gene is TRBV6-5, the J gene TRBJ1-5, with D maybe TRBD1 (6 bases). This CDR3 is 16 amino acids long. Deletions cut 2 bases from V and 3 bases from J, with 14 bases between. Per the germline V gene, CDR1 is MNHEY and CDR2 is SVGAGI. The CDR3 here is CASSYGARGNNQPQHF. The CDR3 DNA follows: TGTGCCAGCAGTTACGGTGCCAGGGGAAACAATCAGCCCCAGCATTTT.

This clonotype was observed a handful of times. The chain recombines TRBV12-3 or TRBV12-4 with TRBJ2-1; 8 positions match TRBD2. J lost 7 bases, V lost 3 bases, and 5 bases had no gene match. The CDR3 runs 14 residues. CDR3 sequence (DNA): TGTGCCAGCAGTTTCGGGACTAGGGCGAATGAGCAGTTCTTC. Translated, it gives CASSFGTRANEQFF.

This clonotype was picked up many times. The CDR3 is CASSLRPRSADTQYF. The CDR3 region has the DNA TGCGCCAGCAGCTTGCGCCCCAGGTCGGCAGATACGCAGTATTTT. The chain carries TRBV5-1 and TRBJ2-3; D unclear. Germline loops: CDR1 SGHRS, CDR2 YFSETQ. This CDR3 spans 15 amino acids. The germline V and J ends were trimmed by 1 base and 4 bases, with 13 bases remaining between them.

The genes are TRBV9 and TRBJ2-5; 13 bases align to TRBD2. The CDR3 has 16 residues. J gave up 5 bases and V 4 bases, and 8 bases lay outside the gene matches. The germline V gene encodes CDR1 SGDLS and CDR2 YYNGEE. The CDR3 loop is CASSMTSGRPVETQYF. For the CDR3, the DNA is TGTGCCAGCAGCATGACTAGCGGGAGGCCAGTGGAGACCCAGTACTTC.

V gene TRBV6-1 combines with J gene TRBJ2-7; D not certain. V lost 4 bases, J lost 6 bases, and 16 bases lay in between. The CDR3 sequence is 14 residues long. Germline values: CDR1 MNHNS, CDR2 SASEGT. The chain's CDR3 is CASSVGGLLAEQYF. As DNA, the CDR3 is TGTGCCAGCAGTGTCGGCGGCCTGCTTGCCGAGCAGTACTTC.

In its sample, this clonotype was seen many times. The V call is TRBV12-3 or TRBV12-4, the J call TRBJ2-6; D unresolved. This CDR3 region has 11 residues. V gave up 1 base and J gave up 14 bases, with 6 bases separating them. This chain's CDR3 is CASSLEELLTF. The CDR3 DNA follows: TGTGCCAGCAGTTTAGAGGAACTCCTGACTTTC.

The chain's CDR3 is CSAIKSQEQYF. The CDR3 nucleotides are TGCAGTGCTATTAAGTCCCAGGAGCAGTACTTC. The chain joins TRBV20-1 to TRBJ2-7; no clear D gene. The CDR3 is 11 residues long. V lost 4 bases and J 7 bases, leaving 11 bases between the germline ends. In germline, CDR1 is DFQATT, CDR2 SNEGSKA (reference sequence).

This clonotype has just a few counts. CDR3 bases: TGCGCCAGCAGCAGACTTTCCGGGACTCCTTGGCAGTTCTTC. It encodes CASSRLSGTPWQFF. J is TRBJ2-1 and V is TRBV5-1; possible D gene TRBD2, 6 bases. Germline CDR1 is SGHRS and CDR2 is YFSETQ. The CDR3 covers 14 residues. The ends were cut back, 4 bases at V and 12 bases at J, with 20 bases in the middle.

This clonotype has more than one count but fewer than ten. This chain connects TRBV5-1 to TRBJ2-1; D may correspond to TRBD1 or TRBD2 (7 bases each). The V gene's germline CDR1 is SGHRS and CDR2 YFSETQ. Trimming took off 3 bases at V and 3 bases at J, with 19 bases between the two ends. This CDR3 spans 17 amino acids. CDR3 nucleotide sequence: TGCGCCAGCAGCTCAAGGGGGCGGGAGCTGGGCTACAATGAGCAGTTCTTC. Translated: CASSSRGRELGYNEQFF.

CDR3 bases: TGTGCCAGCAGCTTAGTGGAAGCCATGTATGGCTACACCTTC. This encodes CASSLVEAMYGYTF. The rearrangement links TRBV7-9 to TRBJ1-2; the D is unclear. CDR1 SEHNR and CDR2 FQNEAQ come from the germline V gene (reference sequence). Trimming removed 1 base from V and 5 bases from J, with 11 bases in between. The CDR3 has 14 amino acids.

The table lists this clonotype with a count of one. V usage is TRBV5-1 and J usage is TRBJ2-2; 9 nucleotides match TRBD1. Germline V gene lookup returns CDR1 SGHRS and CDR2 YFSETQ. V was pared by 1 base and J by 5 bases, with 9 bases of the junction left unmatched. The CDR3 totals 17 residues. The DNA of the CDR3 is TGCGCCAGCAGCTTGTCATACAGGGGGCTAGGGACCGGGGAGCTGTTTTTT. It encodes CASSLSYRGLGTGELFF. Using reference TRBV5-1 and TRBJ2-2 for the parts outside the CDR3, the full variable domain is KAGVTQTPRYLIKTRGQQVTLSCSPISGHRSVSWYQQTPGQGLQFLFEYFSETQRNKGNFPGRFSGRQFSNSRSEMNVSTLELGDSALYLCASSLSYRGLGTGELFFGEGSRLTVL.

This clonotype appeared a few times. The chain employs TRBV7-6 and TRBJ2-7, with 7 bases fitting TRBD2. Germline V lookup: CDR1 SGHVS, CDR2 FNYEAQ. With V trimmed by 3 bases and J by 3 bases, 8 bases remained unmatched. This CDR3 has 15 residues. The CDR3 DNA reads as TGTGCCAGCAGCTTTAGCCCGGGCGGGAGCTACGAGCAGTACTTC. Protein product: CASSFSPGGSYEQYF.